The clone carrying this T cell receptor beta chain turned up a few times. Only CD45RO-negative cells positively selected for CCR7 counted as naive CD8 cells, so terminally differentiated effector memory CD45RA+ cells were excluded. Trimming pared 7 bases from V and 5 bases from J, leaving 12 bases between. This CDR3 region has 13 residues. CDR1 and CDR2 (germline): MDHEN, SYDVKM. Every subset had its genomic DNA shared out evenly among several immunoSEQ plates. TCRdb's copy holds only in-frame clones and misses some; the assay was immunoSEQ multiplex PCR. The profile shows about 2.1 million clones, about 93% of them singletons. The data originate from a study of shared clonotypes between healthy human individuals.

The TCR originated in a man between 18 and 35 years old in good health. Some clones in this sample may be carry-over from other donors' samples. V gene TRBV28 combines with J gene TRBJ1-5, with D uncertain. The sample taken for sequencing was naive CD8+ T cells from PBMCs. CDR3 nucleotides: TGTGCCAGCACCGCCGACCGGTATCAGCCCCAGCATTTT. Amino acids: CASTADRYQPQHF.